These 8 T cell receptor beta chains were sequenced from one sample in a study of blood T cell repertoires in COVID-19. The assay was immunoSEQ multiplex PCR, and TCRdb's table has in-frame clones only and misses some. The sample records about 140,000 clones, 85% to 90% being singletons. Sequences were obtained from peripheral blood. The receptors here all came from a middle-aged man who had recovered from COVID-19.

The gene calls are TRBV19 and TRBJ2-1; TRBD1 matches at 9 bases. Germline lookup yields CDR1 LNHDA and CDR2 SQIVND (reference sequence). CDR3 length: 16 residues. The J segment lost 8 bases and the V segment lost 1 base, leaving 9 bases of the junction unmatched. The CDR3 region has the DNA TGTGCCAGTAGTATAGGTGGGAGGACAGGGGTTCATGAGCAGTTCTTC. Amino acids: CASSIGGRTGVHEQFF.

V is TRBV14 and J is TRBJ1-6; perhaps TRBD1 as D (6 bases). Germline V CDR1 and CDR2: SGHDN, FVKESK. The CDR3 loop spans 16 amino acids. The V and J ends lost 0 bases and 9 bases respectively, with 15 bases between them. CDR3 residues: CASSQDIQRGSSPLHF. In DNA, the CDR3 is TGTGCCAGCAGCCAAGATATACAGAGGGGGAGTTCACCCCTCCACTTT.

The V and J genes are TRBV9 and TRBJ2-2, with a weak D call TRBD2 (6 bases). Germline V gene sequence: CDR1 SGDLS, CDR2 YYNGEE. The CDR3 has 16 amino acids. The V gene lost 4 bases and the J gene lost 1 base, with 14 bases spanning the gap. The CDR3 region has the DNA TGTGCCAGCAGCTCAGGGACTCCGTTGAACACCGGGGAGCTGTTTTTT. As protein: CASSSGTPLNTGELFF.

The chain carries TRBV15 and TRBJ2-2, with a possible D match to TRBD2 (5 bases). Germline V lookup: CDR1 LNHNV, CDR2 YYDKDF (reference sequence). Trimming took 8 bases from V and 2 from J, leaving 12 bases between them. The length of the CDR3 is 14 residues. The CDR3 region has the DNA TGTGCCACCGGGGAGACTTACAACACCGGGGAGCTGTTTTTT. It yields the protein CATGETYNTGELFF.

The chain employs TRBV3-1 (or the pseudogene TRBV3-2) and TRBJ1-2; D gene uncertain. There are 15 residues in the CDR3. Germline assignment: CDR1 LGHDT and CDR2 YNNKEL (reference sequence). The V end was cut by 7 bases, the J end by 0 bases, with 15 bases between. The CDR3 DNA reads TGTGCCAGCAATCCGGGTCCTAACGCTAACTATGGCTACACCTTC. Protein: CASNPGPNANYGYTF.

This clone appeared a single time. The chain uses TRBV3-1 (or the pseudogene TRBV3-2) and TRBJ1-3; the D is unclear. Germline values: CDR1 LGHDT, CDR2 YNNKEL (reference sequence). V lost 3 bases to trimming and J lost 0 bases, with 15 bases between them. The CDR3 totals 17 residues. CDR3 sequence: CASSHHQRDYSGNTIYF. The CDR3 DNA reads as TGTGCCAGCAGCCATCACCAGCGGGATTACTCTGGAAACACCATATATTTT.

The chain joins TRBV9 to TRBJ1-6; TRBD1 is a possible D gene (5 bases). Germline loops: CDR1 SGDLS, CDR2 YYNGEE. CDR3 size: 16 residues. V was shortened by 1 base and J by 10 bases, with 18 bases between the two germline ends. CDR3 amino acids: CASSVSETVRRSPLHF. In DNA, the CDR3 is TGTGCCAGCAGCGTATCGGAGACAGTTAGACGATCACCCCTCCACTTT.

The genes are TRBV6-2 or TRBV6-3 and TRBJ2-3; 7 bases agree with TRBD1. Germline V lookup: CDR1 MNHEY, CDR2 SVGEGT. This CDR3 has 18 amino acids. The V and J ends lost 0 bases and 2 bases, in that order; junction bases with no gene match: 11. The chain's CDR3 is CASSYSTRTGGITDTQYF. The DNA of the CDR3 is TGTGCCAGCAGTTACTCCACCCGGACAGGTGGGATCACAGATACGCAGTATTTT.